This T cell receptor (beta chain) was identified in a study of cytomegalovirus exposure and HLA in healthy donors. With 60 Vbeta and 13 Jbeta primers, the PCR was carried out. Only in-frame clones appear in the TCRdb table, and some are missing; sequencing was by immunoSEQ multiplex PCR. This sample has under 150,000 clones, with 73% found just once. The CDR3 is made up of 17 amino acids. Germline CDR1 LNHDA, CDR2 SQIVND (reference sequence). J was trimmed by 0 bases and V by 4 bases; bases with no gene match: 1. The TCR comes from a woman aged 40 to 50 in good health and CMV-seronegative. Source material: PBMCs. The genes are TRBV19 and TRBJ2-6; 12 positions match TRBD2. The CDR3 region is CASSRTSGVSGANVLTF. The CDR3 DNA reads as TGTGCCAGTAGTAGGACTAGCGGGGTCTCTGGGGCCAACGTCCTGACTTTC.